These T cell receptor beta chains were read from a single sample in a study of T cell responses to AZD1222 COVID-19 vaccine. This table comes from immunoSEQ multiplex PCR, and its TCRdb copy is limited to in-frame clones, with some not included. The sample yields over 85,000 clones, roughly 80% seen once. The sequences come from peripheral blood, collected on day 0 of AZD1222 vaccination. These receptors were obtained from an adult in good health. CDR3s include the opening cysteine and the closing phenylalanine or tryptophan. The D gene is left open where the match is weak. Expanded clones get a size class; other rows say once, few or many, or leave the size out.

-	-	17	TRBV4-3	TRBJ2-1	TGCGCCAGCAGCCAAGAACCAAACCCTAGCGCGGGTGGAGGGCAGTTCTTC	CASSQEPNPSAGGGQFF
TRBD2	-	17	TRBV7-8	TRBJ2-1	TGTGCCAGCAGCTTAGCGAATAACCTAGCGGGAGCCGGGGAGCAGTTCTTC	CASSLANNLAGAGEQFF
-	-	11	TRBV28	TRBJ1-2	TGTGCCAGCAGTCCCCGGGGGGGCTACACCTTC	CASSPRGGYTF
-	-	16	TRBV7-9	TRBJ1-2	TGTGCCAGCAGCTTAGTTTTGTGGGGCGGTAACTATGGCTACACCTTC	CASSLVLWGGNYGYTF
TRBD1	-	10	TRBV19	TRBJ1-2	TGTGCCACTGGGACAGGGGGCTTTACCTTC	CATGTGGFTF
TRBD2	once	19	TRBV5-7	TRBJ2-1	TGTGCCAGCAGTTTGAGACTAGCGGGGCGTCGAATCTCCTACAATGAGCAGTTCTTC	CASSLRLAGRRISYNEQFF
-	-	14	TRBV6-5	TRBJ2-7	TGTGCCAGCAGGGGAGGGACAGGATCCTACGAGCAGTACTTC	CASRGGTGSYEQYF
TRBD1	few	19	TRBV9	TRBJ1-2	TGTGCCAGCAGCGTAGTCTCGGGACAGGGGGCGCGGGGCCTCTATGGCTACACCTTC	CASSVVSGQGARGLYGYTF
-	-	15	TRBV5-4	TRBJ1-2	TGTGCCAGCAGCCAAGGAGGAGGCCAACCTACTGGCTACACCTTC	CASSQGGGQPTGYTF
-	once	15	TRBV10-2	TRBJ1-6	TGCGCCAGCAGTGAGTTAATGACAGGCAATTCACCCCTCCACTTT	CASSELMTGNSPLHF
TRBD1	-	15	TRBV18	TRBJ2-7	TGTGCCAGCTCACCGGACCTGGACAGGGGGCAGGGGCAGTACTTC	CASSPDLDRGQGQYF
-	-	14	TRBV6-1	TRBJ1-5	TGTGCCAGCAGTGAAGGTGCGGGGGGTCAGCCCCAGCATTTT	CASSEGAGGQPQHF
-	-	16	TRBV28	TRBJ1-6	TGTGCCAGCAGTTTCCCCAAGGCAGATAGCAATTCACCCCTCCACTTT	CASSFPKADSNSPLHF
-	once	15	TRBV3-1/TRBV3-2	TRBJ1-4	TGTGCCAGCAGCCAACCCCCGGGGTTTTCCAAAAAACTGTTTTTT	CASSQPPGFSKKLFF
-	-	12	TRBV27	TRBJ1-5	TGTGCCAGCAGTGCCTCAATGGGGCCCCAGCATTTT	CASSASMGPQHF
TRBD2	-	15	TRBV5-1	TRBJ2-1	TGCGCCAGCAGCTTGGGGACTAGCCCCTACAATGAGCAGTTCTTC	CASSLGTSPYNEQFF
-	few	14	TRBV11-3	TRBJ2-5	TGTGCCAGCAGCTTAGTGAGGGCCCAAGAGACCCAGTACTTC	CASSLVRAQETQYF
TRBD1	-	15	TRBV5-1	TRBJ1-6	TGCGCCAGCAGCCCCCAGGGACAGGGAACCTCACCCCTCCACTTT	CASSPQGQGTSPLHF
-	-	14	TRBV3-1/TRBV3-2	TRBJ1-2	TGTGCCAGCAGCCAAGATCCGTCGGGAGGGGGCTACACCTTC	CASSQDPSGGGYTF
-	-	15	TRBV15	TRBJ2-3	TGTGCCACCAGCAGAGGAGGGGGGATCACAGATACGCAGTATTTT	CATSRGGGITDTQYF
-	-	17	TRBV7-2	TRBJ1-1	TGTGCCAGCAGCCCACAGGGAACGATCATGGTTGGCACTGAAGCTTTCTTT	CASSPQGTIMVGTEAFF
TRBD2	-	12	TRBV28	TRBJ2-7	TGTGCCACTCTAGCGGGAGTTGGCGAGCAGTACTTC	CATLAGVGEQYF
-	-	14	TRBV6-5	TRBJ1-6	TGTGCCAGCAGTTACTCGAGAGTTCAGGTCGTCCTCCACTTT	CASSYSRVQVVLHF
TRBD1	-	14	TRBV9	TRBJ2-5	TGTGCCAGCAGCGTACGATCAGGGGGTGAGACCCAGTACTTC	CASSVRSGGETQYF
TRBD1	-	15	TRBV7-2	TRBJ1-1	TGTGCCAGCAGCCCTCGGACAGGGGATCCCACTGAAGCTTTCTTT	CASSPRTGDPTEAFF
TRBD2	-	13	TRBV7-2	TRBJ2-5	TGTGCCAGCAGCTCTAGCGGAGGTATTGACCAGTACTTC	CASSSSGGIDQYF
-	-	14	TRBV25-1	TRBJ1-2	TGTGCCAGCAGTTCGAACCTACAGGGCTCTGGCTACACCTTC	CASSSNLQGSGYTF
-	-	13	TRBV14	TRBJ1-4	TGTGCCAGCAGTCTAGAAAGGGGTGAAAAACTGTTTTTT	CASSLERGEKLFF
TRBD1	-	17	TRBV18	TRBJ1-5	TGTGCCAGCTCACCATTTGACAGGGGGCGCGGCAATCAGCCCCAGCATTTT	CASSPFDRGRGNQPQHF
TRBD2	-	16	TRBV24-1	TRBJ2-3	TGTGCCACCAGTGATTTTAAAGCGGGAGACACAGATACGCAGTATTTT	CATSDFKAGDTDTQYF
-	-	14	TRBV5-4	TRBJ1-2	TGTGCCAGCAGCTTGAGGGAATCCTTCTATGGCTACACCTTC	CASSLRESFYGYTF
TRBD1	-	16	TRBV28	TRBJ1-2	TGTGCCAGCAGTAGCGGGACAGCCATCATTCAGGGTGGCTACACCTTC	CASSSGTAIIQGGYTF
TRBD2	-	17	TRBV9	TRBJ2-1	TGTGCCAGCAGCGCCCGCAGCCGAGCGGGAGGGCCGGGTGAGCAGTTCTTC	CASSARSRAGGPGEQFF
-	-	16	TRBV6-2/TRBV6-3	TRBJ2-1	TGTGCCAGCAGTTACCGGCGGTCGGTCCTCTACAATGAGCAGTTCTTC	CASSYRRSVLYNEQFF
TRBD2	-	13	TRBV29-1	TRBJ2-7	TGCAGCGTTGAAGGAGCGGGGGCCTACGAGCAGTACTTC	CSVEGAGAYEQYF
TRBD2	-	18	TRBV5-1	TRBJ2-1	TGCGCCAGCAGCTTGTTCATGATTAGCGGGGGGATTTACAATGAGCAGTTCTTC	CASSLFMISGGIYNEQFF
TRBD1	-	15	TRBV13	TRBJ1-5	TGTGCCAGCAGCTTAGGCAGGGGGAGCAATCAGCCCCAGCATTTT	CASSLGRGSNQPQHF
TRBD2	-	15	TRBV15	TRBJ2-1	TGTGCCACCAGCCGCTCGACTAGCGGGGACAATGAGCAGTTCTTC	CATSRSTSGDNEQFF